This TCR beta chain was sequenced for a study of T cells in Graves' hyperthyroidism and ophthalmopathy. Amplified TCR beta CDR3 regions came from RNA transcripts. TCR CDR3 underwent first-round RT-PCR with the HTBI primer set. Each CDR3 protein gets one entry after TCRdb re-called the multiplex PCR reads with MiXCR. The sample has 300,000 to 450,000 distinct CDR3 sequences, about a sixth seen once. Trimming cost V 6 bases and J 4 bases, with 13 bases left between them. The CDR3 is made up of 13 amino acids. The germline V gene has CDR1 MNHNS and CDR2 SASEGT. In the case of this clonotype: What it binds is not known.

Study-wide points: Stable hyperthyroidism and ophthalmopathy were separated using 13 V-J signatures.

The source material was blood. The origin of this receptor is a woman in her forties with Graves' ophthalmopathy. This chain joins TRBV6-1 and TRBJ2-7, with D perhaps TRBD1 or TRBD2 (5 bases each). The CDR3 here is CASRLGDQYEQYF. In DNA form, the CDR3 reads TGTGCCAGCAGGCTAGGGGACCAGTACGAGCAGTACTTC.